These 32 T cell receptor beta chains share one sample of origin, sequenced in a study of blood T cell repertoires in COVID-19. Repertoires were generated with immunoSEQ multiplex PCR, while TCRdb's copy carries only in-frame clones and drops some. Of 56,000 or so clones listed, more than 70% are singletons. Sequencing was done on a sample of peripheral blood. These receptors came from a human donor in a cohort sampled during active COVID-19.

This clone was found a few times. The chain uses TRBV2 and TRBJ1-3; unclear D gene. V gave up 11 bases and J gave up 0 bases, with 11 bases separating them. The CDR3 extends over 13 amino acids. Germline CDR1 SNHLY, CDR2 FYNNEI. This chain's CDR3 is CAFGQASGNTIYF. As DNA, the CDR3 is TGTGCCTTCGGCCAGGCCTCTGGAAACACCATATATTTT.

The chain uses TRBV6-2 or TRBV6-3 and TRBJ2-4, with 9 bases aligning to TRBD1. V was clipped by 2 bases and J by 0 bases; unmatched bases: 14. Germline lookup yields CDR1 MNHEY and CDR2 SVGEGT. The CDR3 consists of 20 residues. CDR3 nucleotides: TGTGCCAGCAGTTACCCCGTCCGGGACAGGGAATTCCTAGCCAAAAACATTCAGTACTTC. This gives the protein CASSYPVRDREFLAKNIQYF.

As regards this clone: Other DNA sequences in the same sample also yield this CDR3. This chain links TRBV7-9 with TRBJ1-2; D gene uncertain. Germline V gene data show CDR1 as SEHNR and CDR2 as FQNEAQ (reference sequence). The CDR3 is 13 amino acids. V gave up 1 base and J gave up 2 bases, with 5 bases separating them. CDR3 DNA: TGTGCCAGCAGCTTAGACACCAACTATGGCTACACCTTC. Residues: CASSLDTNYGYTF.

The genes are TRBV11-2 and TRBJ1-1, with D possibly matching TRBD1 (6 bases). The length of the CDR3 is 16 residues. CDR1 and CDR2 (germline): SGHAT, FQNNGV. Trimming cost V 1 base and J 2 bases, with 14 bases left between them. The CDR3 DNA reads TGTGCCAGCAGCTTAGCCAGGGGTGGAGGAAACACTGAAGCTTTCTTT. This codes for CASSLARGGGNTEAFF. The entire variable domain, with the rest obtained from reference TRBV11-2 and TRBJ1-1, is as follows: EAGVAQSPRYKIIEKRQSVAFWCNPISGHATLYWYQQILGQGPKLLIQFQNNGVVDDSQLPKDRFSAERLKGVDSTLKIQPAKLEDSAVYLCASSLARGGGNTEAFFGQGTRLTVV.

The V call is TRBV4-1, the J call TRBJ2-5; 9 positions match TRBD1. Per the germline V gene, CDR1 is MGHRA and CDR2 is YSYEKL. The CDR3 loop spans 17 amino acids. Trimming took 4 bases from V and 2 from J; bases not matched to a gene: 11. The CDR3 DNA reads TGCGCCAGCAGCCTGTCCGCCGGGACAGGGCTACAAGAGACCCAGTACTTC. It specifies CASSLSAGTGLQETQYF.

The CDR3 sequence: CASSVGQGSDTQYF. The CDR3 nucleotides are TGTGCCAGCAGCGTAGGGCAGGGCTCAGATACGCAGTATTTT. The chain combines TRBV9 with TRBJ2-3; maybe TRBD1 (5 bases). Germline assignment: CDR1 SGDLS and CDR2 YYNGEE. The CDR3 is 14 amino acids. Trimming pared 0 bases from V and 4 bases from J, leaving 9 bases between. The whole variable domain, filled in from reference TRBV9 and TRBJ2-3, reads DSGVTQTPKHLITATGQRVTLRCSPRSGDLSVYWYQQSLDQGLQFLIQYYNGEERAKGNILERFSAQQFPDLHSELNLSSLELGDSALYFCASSVGQGSDTQYFGPGTRLTVL.

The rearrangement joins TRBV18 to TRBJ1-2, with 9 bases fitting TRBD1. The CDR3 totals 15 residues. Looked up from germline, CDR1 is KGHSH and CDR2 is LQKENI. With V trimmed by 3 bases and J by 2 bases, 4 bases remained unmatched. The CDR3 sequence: CASSPADRGNYGYTF. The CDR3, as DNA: TGTGCCAGCTCACCTGCGGACAGGGGAAACTATGGCTACACCTTC.

This chain's CDR3 is CASSKTGTGFSNSPLHF. The CDR3 bases are TGTGCCAGCAGCAAAACCGGGACAGGGTTCAGTAATTCACCCCTCCACTTT. The J gene is TRBJ1-6, the V gene TRBV3-1 (or the pseudogene TRBV3-2); 9 positions agree with TRBD1. CDR1 is LGHDT, CDR2 YNNKEL, per germline (reference sequence). There are 17 residues in the CDR3. The ends lost 5 bases at V and 6 bases at J; junction bases unmatched: 11.

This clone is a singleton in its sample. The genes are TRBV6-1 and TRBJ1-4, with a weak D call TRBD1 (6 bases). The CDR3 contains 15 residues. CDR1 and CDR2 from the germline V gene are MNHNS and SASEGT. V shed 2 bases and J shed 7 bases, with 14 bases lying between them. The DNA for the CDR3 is TGTGCCAGCAGTGAAAGCTCAGGGGTTCGTGAAAAACTGTTTTTT. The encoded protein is CASSESSGVREKLFF.

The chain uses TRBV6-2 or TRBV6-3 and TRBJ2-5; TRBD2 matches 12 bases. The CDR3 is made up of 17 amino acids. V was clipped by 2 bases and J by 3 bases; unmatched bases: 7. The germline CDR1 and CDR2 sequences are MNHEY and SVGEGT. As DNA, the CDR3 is TGTGCCAGCAGTTACCAAACTAGCGGGGGGACCGAAGAGACCCAGTACTTC. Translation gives CASSYQTSGGTEETQYF.

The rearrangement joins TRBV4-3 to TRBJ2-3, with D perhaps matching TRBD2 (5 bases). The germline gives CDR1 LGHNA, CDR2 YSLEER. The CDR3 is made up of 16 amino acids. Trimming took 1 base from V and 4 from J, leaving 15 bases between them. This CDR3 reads CASSQARASTADTQYF. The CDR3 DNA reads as TGCGCCAGCAGCCAAGCCCGGGCTAGCACCGCAGATACGCAGTATTTT.

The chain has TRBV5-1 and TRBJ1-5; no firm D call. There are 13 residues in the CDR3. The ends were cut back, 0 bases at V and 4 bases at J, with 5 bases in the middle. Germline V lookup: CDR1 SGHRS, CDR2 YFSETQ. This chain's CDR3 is CASSLVGNQPQHF. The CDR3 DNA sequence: TGCGCCAGCAGCTTGGTCGGGAATCAGCCCCAGCATTTT. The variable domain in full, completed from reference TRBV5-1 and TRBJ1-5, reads KAGVTQTPRYLIKTRGQQVTLSCSPISGHRSVSWYQQTPGQGLQFLFEYFSETQRNKGNFPGRFSGRQFSNSRSEMNVSTLELGDSALYLCASSLVGNQPQHFGDGTRLSIL.

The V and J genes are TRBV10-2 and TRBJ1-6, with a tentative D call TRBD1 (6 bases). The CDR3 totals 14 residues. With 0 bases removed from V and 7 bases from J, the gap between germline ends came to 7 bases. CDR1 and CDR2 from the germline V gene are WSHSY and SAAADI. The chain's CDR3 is CASSESQGNSPLHF. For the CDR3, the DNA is TGCGCCAGCAGTGAGTCTCAGGGGAATTCACCCCTCCACTTT.

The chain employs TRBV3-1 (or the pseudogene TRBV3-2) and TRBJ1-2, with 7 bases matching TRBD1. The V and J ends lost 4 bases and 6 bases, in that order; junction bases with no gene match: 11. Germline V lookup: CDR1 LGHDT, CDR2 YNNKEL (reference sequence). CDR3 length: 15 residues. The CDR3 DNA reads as TGTGCCAGCAGCCGGGGGGCTGGGACAGTTAATGGCTACACCTTC. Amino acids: CASSRGAGTVNGYTF.

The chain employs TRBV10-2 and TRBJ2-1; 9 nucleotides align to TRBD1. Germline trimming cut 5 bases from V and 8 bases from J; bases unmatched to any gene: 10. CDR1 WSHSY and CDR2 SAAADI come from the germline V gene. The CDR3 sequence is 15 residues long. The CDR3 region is CASSTLDRGYHEQFF. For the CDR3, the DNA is TGCGCCAGCAGTACCTTGGACAGGGGTTACCATGAGCAGTTCTTC.

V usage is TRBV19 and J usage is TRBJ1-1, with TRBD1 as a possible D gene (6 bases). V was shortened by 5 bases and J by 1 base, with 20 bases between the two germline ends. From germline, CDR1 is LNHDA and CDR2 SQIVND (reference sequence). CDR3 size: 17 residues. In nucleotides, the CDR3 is TGTGCCAGTAGTTTCCCGAGGGGGAGGGCGGGGAACACTGAAGCTTTCTTT. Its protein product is CASSFPRGRAGNTEAFF.

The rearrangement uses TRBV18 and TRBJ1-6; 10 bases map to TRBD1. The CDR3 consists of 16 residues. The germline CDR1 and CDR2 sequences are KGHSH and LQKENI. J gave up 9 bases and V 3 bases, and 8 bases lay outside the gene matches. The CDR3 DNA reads TGTGCCAGCTCACCTGCGACAGGGGGCAACGGTTCACCCCTCCACTTT. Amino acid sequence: CASSPATGGNGSPLHF.

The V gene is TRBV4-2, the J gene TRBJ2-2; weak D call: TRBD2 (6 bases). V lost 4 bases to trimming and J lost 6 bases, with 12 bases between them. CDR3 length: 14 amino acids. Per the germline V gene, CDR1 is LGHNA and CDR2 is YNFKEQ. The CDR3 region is CASSPPGASGELFF. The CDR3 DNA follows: TGTGCCAGCAGCCCCCCGGGAGCTTCCGGGGAGCTGTTTTTT.

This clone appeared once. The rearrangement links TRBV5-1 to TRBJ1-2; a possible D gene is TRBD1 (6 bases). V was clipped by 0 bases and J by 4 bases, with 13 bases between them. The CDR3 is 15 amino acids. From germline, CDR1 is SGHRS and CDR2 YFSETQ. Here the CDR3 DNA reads TGCGCCAGCAGCTTGGGGGGGCTACAGGGCTATGGCTACACCTTC. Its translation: CASSLGGLQGYGYTF.

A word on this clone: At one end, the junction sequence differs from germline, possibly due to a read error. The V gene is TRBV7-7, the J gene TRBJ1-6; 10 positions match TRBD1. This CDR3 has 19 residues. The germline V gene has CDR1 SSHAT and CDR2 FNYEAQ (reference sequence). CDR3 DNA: TGTGCTAGCAGCCAATTTGACAGGGGGCGTCCCTCCTATAATTCACCCCTCCACTTT. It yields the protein CASSQFDRGRPSYNSPLHF.

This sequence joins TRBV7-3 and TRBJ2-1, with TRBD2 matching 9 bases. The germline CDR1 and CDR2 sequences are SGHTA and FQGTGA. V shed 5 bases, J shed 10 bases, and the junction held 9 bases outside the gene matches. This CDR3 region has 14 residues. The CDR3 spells CASSPGVAGEEQFF. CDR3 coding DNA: TGTGCCAGCAGCCCCGGGGTAGCGGGGGAGGAGCAGTTCTTC.

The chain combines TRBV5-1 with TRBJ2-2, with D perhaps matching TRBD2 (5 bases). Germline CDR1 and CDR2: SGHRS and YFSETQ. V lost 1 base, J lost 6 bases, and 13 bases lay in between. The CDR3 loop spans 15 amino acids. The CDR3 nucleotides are TGCGCCAGCAGCTTGACGCTAGCCCTTGCCGGGGAGCTGTTTTTT. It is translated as CASSLTLALAGELFF.

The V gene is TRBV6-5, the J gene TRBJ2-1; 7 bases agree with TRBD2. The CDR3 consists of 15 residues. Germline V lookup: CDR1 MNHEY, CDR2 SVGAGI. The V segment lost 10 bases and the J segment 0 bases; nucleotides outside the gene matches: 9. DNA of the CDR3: TGTGCCACCTTCTTGGGGGGGAGCTCCTACAATGAGCAGTTCTTC. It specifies CATFLGGSSYNEQFF.

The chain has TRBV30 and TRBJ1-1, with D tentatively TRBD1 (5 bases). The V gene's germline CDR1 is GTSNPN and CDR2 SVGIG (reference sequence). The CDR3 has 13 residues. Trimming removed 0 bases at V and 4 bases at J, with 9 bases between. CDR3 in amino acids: CAWSVSQGTEAFF. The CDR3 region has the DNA TGTGCCTGGAGTGTATCCCAGGGCACTGAAGCTTTCTTT.

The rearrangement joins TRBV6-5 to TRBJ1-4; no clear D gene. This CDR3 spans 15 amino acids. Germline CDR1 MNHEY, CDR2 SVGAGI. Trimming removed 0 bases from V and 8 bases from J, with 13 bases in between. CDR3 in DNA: TGTGCCAGCAGTTACTCGACTCGCCGTGGGGAAAAACTGTTTTTT. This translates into CASSYSTRRGEKLFF.

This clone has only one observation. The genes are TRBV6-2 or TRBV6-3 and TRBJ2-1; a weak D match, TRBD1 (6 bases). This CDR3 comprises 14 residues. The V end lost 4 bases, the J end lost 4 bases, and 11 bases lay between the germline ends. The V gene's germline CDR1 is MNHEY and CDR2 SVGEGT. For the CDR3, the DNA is TGTGCCAGCAGTTTTTGGGGGCTGTACAATGAGCAGTTCTTC. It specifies CASSFWGLYNEQFF.

The CDR3: CASSIGQGGRTEAFF. CDR3 sequence (DNA): TGTGCCAGTAGTATAGGCCAGGGGGGTCGAACTGAAGCTTTCTTT. This chain uses TRBV19 with TRBJ1-1; TRBD1 matches 7 bases. Trimming removed 1 base from V and 5 bases from J; junction bases left unmatched: 7. Germline CDR1 is LNHDA and CDR2 is SQIVND (reference sequence). This CDR3 region has 15 residues.

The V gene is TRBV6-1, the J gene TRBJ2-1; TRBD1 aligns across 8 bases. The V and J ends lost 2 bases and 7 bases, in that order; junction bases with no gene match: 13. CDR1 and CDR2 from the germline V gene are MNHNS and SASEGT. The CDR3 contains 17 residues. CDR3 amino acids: CASSESLGAGGANEQFF. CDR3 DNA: TGTGCCAGCAGTGAATCTCTGGGGGCAGGGGGCGCAAATGAGCAGTTCTTC.

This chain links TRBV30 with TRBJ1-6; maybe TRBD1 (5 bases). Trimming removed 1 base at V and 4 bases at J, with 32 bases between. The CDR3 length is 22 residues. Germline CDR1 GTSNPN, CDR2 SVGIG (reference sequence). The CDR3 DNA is TGTGCCTGGAGTGGGTTGGCTGCTTCTTCAAAGAAACGACAGCGTTATAATTCACCCCTCCACTTT. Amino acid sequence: CAWSGLAASSKKRQRYNSPLHF.

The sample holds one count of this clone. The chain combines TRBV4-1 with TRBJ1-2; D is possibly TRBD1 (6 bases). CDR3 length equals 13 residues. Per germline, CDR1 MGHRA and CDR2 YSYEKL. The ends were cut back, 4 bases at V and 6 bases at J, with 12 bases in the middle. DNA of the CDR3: TGCGCCAGCAGCCTCTCAGGGGTTAATGGCTACACCTTC. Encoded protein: CASSLSGVNGYTF.

As DNA, the CDR3 is TGTGCCAGCAGTTACTCGTTACATACGCCCTATGGCTACACCTTC. Its translation: CASSYSLHTPYGYTF. J is TRBJ1-2 and V is TRBV6-5; no firm D call. Germline CDR1 MNHEY, CDR2 SVGAGI. Trimming stripped 0 bases from V and 4 bases from J, with 12 bases between. CDR3 length equals 15 residues.

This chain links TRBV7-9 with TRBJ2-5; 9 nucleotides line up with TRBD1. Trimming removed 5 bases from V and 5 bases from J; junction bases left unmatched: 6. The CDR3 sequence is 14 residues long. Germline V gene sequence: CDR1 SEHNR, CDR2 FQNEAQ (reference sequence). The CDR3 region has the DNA TGTGCCAGCAGCGCGGGACAGGGTCTCGAGACCCAGTACTTC. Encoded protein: CASSAGQGLETQYF.